This T cell receptor beta chain was observed in a study of blood T cell repertoires in COVID-19. Study-level information: The study drew acute and convalescent COVID-19 samples from the United States, Italy and Spain. The cDNA or gDNA used as material had been derived from T cells, B-cell-depleted T cells, or PBMCs.

Per the original data handling: Reference gene primers were amplified, and this amplification served to estimate nucleated cell counts. TCRdb keeps only in-frame clones here, not all; method: immunoSEQ multiplex PCR. The DNA was the basis for D and trimming; V, J and clone size are from that table. The profile shows 300,000 or so clones, 89% of them singletons. The CDR3 consists of 14 residues. Germline loops: CDR1 SGHDT, CDR2 YYEEEE. With 4 bases removed from V and 2 bases from J, the gap between germline ends came to 10 bases. The sample taken for sequencing was peripheral blood. V gene TRBV5-6 combines with J gene TRBJ2-1; maybe TRBD1 (6 bases). The receptor was isolated from a man between 18 and 35 years old who had recovered from COVID-19. The CDR3 loop reads CASSMTGPYNEQFF. The CDR3 region has the DNA TGTGCCAGCAGCATGACAGGACCCTACAATGAGCAGTTCTTC. The full variable domain, completed using reference TRBV5-6 and TRBJ2-1, is DAGVTQSPTHLIKTRGQQVTLRCSPKSGHDTVSWYQQALGQGPQFIFQYYEEEERQRGNFPDRFSGHQFPNYSSELNVNALLLGDSALYLCASSMTGPYNEQFFGPGTRLTVL.